This T cell receptor beta chain was retrieved from a study of shared clonotypes between healthy human individuals. For this clone: Its antigen is currently unknown. Within the sample, other DNA sequences also encode this same CDR3.

Whole-study results and caveats: Several donors showed sharing of around 5% of naive CD4 clonotypes.

Using immunoSEQ multiplex PCR, the repertoire was profiled, and TCRdb retains in-frame clones only, with some absent. Of roughly 2.4 million clones listed, more than 90% were seen once; the top ten hold 0.1% to 0.15%. This CDR3 region has 14 residues. The V gene's germline CDR1 is SGDLS and CDR2 YYNGEE. Trimming shortened V by 4 bases and J by 2 bases, and 9 bases separated the two germline ends. The V call is TRBV9, the J call TRBJ2-2; TRBD2 is a possible D gene (5 bases). The source is a man younger than 35 in good health. Input material: naive CD4+ T cells sorted from blood. Subset indicated: CD45RA+ positively selected. The CDR3 spells CASSPRTNTGELFF. The DNA for the CDR3 is TGTGCCAGCAGCCCCCGGACTAACACCGGGGAGCTGTTTTTT.